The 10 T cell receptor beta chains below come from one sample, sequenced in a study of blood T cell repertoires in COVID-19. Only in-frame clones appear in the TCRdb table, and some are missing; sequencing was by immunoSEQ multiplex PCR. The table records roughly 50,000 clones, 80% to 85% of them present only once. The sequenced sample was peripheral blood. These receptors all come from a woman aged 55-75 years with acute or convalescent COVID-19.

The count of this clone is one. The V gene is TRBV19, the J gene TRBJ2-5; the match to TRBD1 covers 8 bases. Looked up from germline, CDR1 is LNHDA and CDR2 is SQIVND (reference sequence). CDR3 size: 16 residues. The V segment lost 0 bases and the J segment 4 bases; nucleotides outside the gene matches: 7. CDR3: CASSIDRETGAETQYF. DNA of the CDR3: TGTGCCAGTAGTATAGATCGTGAGACAGGGGCAGAGACCCAGTACTTC.

CDR3 DNA: TGTGCCTGGAGTGTCACAGGGACCTATCAGCCCCAGCATTTT. This encodes CAWSVTGTYQPQHF. The rearrangement links TRBV30 to TRBJ1-5, with a possible D match to TRBD1 (6 bases). The CDR3 has 14 amino acids. Trimming took 0 bases from V and 5 from J, leaving 11 bases between them. Germline loops: CDR1 GTSNPN, CDR2 SVGIG (reference sequence).

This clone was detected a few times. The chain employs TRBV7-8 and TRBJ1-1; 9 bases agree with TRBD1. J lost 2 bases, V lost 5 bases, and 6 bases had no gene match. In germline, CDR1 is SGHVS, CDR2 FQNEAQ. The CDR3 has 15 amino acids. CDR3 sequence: CASSQGTGRNTEAFF. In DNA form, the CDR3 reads TGTGCCAGCAGCCAAGGGACAGGGAGAAACACTGAAGCTTTCTTT.

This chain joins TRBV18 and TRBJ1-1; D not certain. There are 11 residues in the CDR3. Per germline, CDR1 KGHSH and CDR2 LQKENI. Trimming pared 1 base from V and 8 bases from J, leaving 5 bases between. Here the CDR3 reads CASSPRREAFF. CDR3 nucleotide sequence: TGTGCCAGCTCACCACGCAGGGAAGCTTTCTTT.

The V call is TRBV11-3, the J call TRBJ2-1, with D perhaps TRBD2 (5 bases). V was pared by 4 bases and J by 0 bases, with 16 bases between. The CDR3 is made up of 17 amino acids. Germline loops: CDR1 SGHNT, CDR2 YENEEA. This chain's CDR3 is CASSSEDCPSSYNEQFF. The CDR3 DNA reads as TGTGCCAGCAGCTCCGAGGACTGCCCTAGCTCCTACAATGAGCAGTTCTTC.

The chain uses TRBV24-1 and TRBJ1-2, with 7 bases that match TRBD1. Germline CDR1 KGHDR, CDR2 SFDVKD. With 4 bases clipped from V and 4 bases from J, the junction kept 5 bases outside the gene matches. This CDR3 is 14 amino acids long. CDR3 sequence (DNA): TGTGCCACCAGTGACCCCGGGACAGCCTATGGCTACACCTTC. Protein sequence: CATSDPGTAYGYTF.

Written as DNA, the CDR3 is TGTGCCAGCAGCCCACACAGGGAGAGAGGTACAGATACGCAGTATTTT. Its protein is CASSPHRERGTDTQYF. The V gene is TRBV7-3, the J gene TRBJ2-3; TRBD1 might be the D (6 bases). CDR3 length: 16 amino acids. CDR1 and CDR2 (germline): SGHTA, FQGTGA. V shed 5 bases and J shed 3 bases, with 18 bases lying between them.

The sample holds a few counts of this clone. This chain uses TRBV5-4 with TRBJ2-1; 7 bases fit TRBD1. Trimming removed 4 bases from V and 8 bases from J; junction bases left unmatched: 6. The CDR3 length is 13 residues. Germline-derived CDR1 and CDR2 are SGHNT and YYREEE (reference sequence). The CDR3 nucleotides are TGTGCCAGCAGCGCTAACAGGGGACATGAGCAGTTCTTC. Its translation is CASSANRGHEQFF.

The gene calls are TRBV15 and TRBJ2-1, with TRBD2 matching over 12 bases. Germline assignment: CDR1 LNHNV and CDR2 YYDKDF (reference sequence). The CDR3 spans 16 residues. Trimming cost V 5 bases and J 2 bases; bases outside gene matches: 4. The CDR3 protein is CATSPRTSGTYNEQFF. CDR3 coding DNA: TGTGCCACCAGCCCGCGGACTAGCGGGACCTACAATGAGCAGTTCTTC.

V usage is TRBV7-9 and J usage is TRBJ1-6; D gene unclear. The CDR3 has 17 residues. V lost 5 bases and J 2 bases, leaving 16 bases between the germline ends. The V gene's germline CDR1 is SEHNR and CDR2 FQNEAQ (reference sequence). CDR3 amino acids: CASSTHTGEPYNSPLHF. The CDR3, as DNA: TGTGCCAGCAGCACTCACACCGGGGAGCCCTATAATTCACCCCTCCACTTT. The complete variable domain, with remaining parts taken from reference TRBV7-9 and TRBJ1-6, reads DTGVSQNPRHKITKRGQNVTFRCDPISEHNRLYWYRQTLGQGPEFLTYFQNEAQLEKSRLLSDRFSAERPKGSFSTLEIQRTEQGDSAMYLCASSTHTGEPYNSPLHFGNGTRLTVT.